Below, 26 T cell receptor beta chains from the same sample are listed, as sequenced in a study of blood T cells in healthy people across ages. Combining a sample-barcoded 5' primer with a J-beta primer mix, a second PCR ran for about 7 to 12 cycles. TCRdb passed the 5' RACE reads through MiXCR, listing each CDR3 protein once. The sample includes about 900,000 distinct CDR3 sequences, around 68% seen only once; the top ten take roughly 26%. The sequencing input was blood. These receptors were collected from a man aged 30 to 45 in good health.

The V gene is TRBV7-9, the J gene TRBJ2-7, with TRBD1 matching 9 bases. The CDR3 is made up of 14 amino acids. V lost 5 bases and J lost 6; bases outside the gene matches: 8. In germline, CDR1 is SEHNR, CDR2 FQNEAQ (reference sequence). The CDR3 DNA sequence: TGTGCCAGCAGCCCTCCCACAGGGGGCTTCGAGCAGTACTTC. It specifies CASSPPTGGFEQYF.

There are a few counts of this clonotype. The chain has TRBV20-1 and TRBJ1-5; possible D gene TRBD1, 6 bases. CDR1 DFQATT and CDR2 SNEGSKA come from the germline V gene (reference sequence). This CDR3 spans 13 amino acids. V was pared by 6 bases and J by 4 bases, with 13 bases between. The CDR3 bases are TGCAGTGCAAACAGGGCCGTGAATCAGCCCCAGCATTTT. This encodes CSANRAVNQPQHF.

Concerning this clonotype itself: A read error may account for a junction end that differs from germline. Here the CDR3 reads CASSSRGSANEQLFF. The CDR3 DNA reads TGTGCCAGCAGCTCCCGAGGTTCAGCTAATGAACAACTGTTTTTT. The rearrangement uses TRBV7-8 and TRBJ1-4; D remains ambiguous. Germline V CDR1 and CDR2: SGHVS, FQNEAQ. The CDR3 has 15 amino acids.

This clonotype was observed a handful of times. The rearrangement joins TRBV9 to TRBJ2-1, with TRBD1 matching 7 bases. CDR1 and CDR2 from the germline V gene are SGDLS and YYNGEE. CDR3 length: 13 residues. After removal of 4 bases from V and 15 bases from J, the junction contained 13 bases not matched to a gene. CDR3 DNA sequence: TGTGCCAGCAGCCCAACGGACAGGTCGGTCTCGTTCTTC. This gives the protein CASSPTDRSVSFF.

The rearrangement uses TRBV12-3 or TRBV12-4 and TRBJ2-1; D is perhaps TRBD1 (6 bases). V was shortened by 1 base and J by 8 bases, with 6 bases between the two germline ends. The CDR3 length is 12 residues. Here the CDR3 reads CASSLDRDEQFF. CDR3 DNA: TGTGCCAGCAGTTTAGACAGGGATGAGCAGTTCTTC.

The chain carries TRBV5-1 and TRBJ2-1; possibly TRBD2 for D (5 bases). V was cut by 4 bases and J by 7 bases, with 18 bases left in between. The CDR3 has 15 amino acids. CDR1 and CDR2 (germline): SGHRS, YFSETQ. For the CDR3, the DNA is TGCGCCAGCAGCAGCTGGTGGGGTTCGGGGAATGAGCAGTTCTTC. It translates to CASSSWWGSGNEQFF.

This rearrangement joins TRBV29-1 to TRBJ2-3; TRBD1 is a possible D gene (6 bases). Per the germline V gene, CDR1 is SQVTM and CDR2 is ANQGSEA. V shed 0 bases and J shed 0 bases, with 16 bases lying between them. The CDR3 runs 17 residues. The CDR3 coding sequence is TGCAGCGTTGAAGACGGGATTCAGGGGCGTAGCACAGATACGCAGTATTTT. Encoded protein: CSVEDGIQGRSTDTQYF.

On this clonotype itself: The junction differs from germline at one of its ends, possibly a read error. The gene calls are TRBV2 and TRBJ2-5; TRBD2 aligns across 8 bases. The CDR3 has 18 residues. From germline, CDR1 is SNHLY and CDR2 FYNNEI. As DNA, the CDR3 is TGTGCCAGCAATGAAGCAAGGATCAGCGGGGGTAAGGGAGAGACCCAGTACTTC. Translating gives CASNEARISGGKGETQYF.

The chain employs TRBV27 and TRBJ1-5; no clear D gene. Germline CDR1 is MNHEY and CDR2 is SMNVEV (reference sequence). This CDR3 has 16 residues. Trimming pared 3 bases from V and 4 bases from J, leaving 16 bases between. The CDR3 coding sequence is TGTGCCAGCAGTTTTATAGGATCGAGGAATAATCAGCCCCAGCATTTT. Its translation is CASSFIGSRNNQPQHF.

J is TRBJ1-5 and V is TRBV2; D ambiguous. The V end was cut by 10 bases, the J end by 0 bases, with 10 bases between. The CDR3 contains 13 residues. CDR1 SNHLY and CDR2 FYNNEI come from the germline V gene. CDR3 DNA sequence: TGTGCCATACAGCCGTATAGCAATCAGCCCCAGCATTTT. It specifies CAIQPYSNQPQHF.

CDR3 DNA: TGTGCCAGCAGTTTAGGGCAGGGGGTAGAGACCCAGTACTTC. Translating it yields CASSLGQGVETQYF. The chain recombines TRBV12-3 or TRBV12-4 with TRBJ2-5, with TRBD1 matching over 7 bases. V gave up 1 base and J gave up 4 bases; unmatched junction bases: 3. The CDR3 sequence is 14 residues long.

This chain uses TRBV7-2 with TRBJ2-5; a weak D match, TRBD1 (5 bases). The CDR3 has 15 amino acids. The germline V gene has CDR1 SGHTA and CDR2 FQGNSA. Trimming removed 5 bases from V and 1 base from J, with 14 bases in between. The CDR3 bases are TGTGCCAGCAGCCATGACAGAACCTTCCAAGAGACCCAGTACTTC. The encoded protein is CASSHDRTFQETQYF.

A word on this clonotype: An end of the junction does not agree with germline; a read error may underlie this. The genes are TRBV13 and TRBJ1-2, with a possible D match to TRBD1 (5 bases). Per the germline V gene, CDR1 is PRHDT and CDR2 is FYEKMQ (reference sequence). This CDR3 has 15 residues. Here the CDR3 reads CASSPRGLANYGYIF. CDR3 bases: TGTGCCAGCAGCCCGCGGGGCTTAGCTAACTATGGCTACATCTTC.

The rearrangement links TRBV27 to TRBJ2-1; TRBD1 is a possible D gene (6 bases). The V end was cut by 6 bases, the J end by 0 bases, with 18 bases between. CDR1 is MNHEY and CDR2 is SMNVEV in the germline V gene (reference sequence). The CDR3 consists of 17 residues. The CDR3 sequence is CASRKTQGFNSYNEQFF. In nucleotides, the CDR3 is TGTGCCAGCAGGAAGACTCAGGGGTTCAACTCCTACAATGAGCAGTTCTTC.

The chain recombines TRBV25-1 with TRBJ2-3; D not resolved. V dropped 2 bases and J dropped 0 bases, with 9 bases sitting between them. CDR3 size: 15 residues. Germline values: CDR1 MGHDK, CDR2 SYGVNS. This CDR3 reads CASSERAQSTDTQYF. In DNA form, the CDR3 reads TGTGCCAGCAGTGAAAGGGCACAAAGCACAGATACGCAGTATTTT.

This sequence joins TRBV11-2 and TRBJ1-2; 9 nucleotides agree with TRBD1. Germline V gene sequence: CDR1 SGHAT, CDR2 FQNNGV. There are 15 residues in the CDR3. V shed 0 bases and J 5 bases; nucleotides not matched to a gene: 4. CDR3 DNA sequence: TGTGCCAGCAGCTTAGACACAGGGGGCCGGTATGGCTACACCTTC. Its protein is CASSLDTGGRYGYTF.

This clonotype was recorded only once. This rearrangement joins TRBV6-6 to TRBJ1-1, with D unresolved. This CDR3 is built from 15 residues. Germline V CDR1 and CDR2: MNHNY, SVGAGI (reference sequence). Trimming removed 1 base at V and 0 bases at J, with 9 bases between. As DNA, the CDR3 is TGTGCCAGCAGTTACTACGGGAATATGAACACTGAAGCTTTCTTT. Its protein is CASSYYGNMNTEAFF.

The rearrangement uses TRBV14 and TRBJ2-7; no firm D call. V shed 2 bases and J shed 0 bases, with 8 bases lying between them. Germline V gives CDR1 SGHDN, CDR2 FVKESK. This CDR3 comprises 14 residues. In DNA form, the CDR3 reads TGTGCCAGCAGCCAACGCAGGACCTCCTACGAGCAGTACTTC. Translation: CASSQRRTSYEQYF.

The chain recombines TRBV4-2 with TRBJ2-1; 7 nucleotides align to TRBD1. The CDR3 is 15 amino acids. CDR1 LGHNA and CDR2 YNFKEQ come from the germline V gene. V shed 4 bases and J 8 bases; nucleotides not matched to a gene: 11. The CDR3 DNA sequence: TGTGCCAGCAGCCCCCAGGAGAGGGGGCTCGATGAGCAGTTCTTC. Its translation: CASSPQERGLDEQFF.

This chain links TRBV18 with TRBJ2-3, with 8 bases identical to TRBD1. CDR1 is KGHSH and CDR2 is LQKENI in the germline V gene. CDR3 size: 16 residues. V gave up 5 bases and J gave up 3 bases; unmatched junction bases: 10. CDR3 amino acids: CASSAGTGGKTDTQYF. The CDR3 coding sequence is TGTGCCAGCTCAGCCGGAACAGGGGGTAAGACAGATACGCAGTATTTT.

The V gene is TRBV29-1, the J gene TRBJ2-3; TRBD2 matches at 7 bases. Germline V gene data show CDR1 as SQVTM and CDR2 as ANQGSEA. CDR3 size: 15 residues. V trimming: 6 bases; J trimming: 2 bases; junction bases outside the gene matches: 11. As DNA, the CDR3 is TGCAGCGTCAGGAACTCAGGGACTAACACAGATACGCAGTATTTT. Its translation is CSVRNSGTNTDTQYF.

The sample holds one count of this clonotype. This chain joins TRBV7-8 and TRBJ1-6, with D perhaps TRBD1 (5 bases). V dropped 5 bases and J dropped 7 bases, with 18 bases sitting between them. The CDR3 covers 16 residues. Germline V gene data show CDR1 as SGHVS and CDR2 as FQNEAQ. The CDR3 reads CASSPLSGGRNSPLHF. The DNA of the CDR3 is TGTGCCAGCAGCCCACTATCCGGGGGAAGGAATTCACCCCTCCACTTT.

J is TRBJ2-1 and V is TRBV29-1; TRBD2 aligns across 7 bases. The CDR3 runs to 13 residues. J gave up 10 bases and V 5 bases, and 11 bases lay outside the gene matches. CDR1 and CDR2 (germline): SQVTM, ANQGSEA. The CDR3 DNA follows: TGCAGCGTTCCCGATGGGGGGGACGTCGAGCAGTTCTTC. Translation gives CSVPDGGDVEQFF.

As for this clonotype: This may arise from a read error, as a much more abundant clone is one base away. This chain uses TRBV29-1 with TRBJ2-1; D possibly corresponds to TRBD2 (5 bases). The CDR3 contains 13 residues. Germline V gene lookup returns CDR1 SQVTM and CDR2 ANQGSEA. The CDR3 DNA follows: TGCACCATCGCGGCTAGCCTCTCCAATGAGCAGTTCTTC. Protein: CTIAASLSNEQFF.

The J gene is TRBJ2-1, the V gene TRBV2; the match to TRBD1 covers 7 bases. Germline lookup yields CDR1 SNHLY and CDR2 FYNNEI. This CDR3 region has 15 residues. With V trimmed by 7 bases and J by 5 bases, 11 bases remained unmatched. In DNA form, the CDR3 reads TGTGCCAGCACCTCCGACAGGGCGGAGGACAATGAGCAGTTCTTC. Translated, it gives CASTSDRAEDNEQFF.

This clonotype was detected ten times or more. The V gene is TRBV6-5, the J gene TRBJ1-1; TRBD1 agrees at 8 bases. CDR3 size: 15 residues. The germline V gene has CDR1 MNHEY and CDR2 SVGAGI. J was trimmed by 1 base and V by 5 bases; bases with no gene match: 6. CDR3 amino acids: CASSTATGGNTEAFF. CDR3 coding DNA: TGTGCCAGCAGTACCGCTACAGGGGGGAACACTGAAGCTTTCTTT.